Below, one T cell receptor beta chain is given with its context. A read error may be the cause here, since a much bigger clone is one base away. This CDR3 comprises 13 residues. The V and J ends lost 3 bases and 2 bases respectively, with 11 bases between them. The V gene's germline CDR1 is GTSNPN and CDR2 SVGIG (reference sequence). Amplification of TCR beta CDR3 regions was performed using RNA transcripts as template. The HTBI primer set was used in a first-round RT-PCR of the TCR CDR3. A single record per CDR3 protein comes from TCRdb applying MiXCR to the multiplex PCR reads. Of roughly 130,000 distinct CDR3 sequences listed, less than 25% are singletons. This sample was taken from a study of T cells in Graves' hyperthyroidism and ophthalmopathy.

The sequenced sample consisted of blood. This TCR derives from a woman aged 50 to 60 with Graves' hyperthyroidism that later progressed to Graves' ophthalmopathy. The chain joins TRBV30 to TRBJ2-7; no clear D gene. The CDR3 DNA sequence: TGTGCCTGGAGACGGCCGGCTACCTACGAGCAGTACTTC. This encodes CAWRRPATYEQYF.